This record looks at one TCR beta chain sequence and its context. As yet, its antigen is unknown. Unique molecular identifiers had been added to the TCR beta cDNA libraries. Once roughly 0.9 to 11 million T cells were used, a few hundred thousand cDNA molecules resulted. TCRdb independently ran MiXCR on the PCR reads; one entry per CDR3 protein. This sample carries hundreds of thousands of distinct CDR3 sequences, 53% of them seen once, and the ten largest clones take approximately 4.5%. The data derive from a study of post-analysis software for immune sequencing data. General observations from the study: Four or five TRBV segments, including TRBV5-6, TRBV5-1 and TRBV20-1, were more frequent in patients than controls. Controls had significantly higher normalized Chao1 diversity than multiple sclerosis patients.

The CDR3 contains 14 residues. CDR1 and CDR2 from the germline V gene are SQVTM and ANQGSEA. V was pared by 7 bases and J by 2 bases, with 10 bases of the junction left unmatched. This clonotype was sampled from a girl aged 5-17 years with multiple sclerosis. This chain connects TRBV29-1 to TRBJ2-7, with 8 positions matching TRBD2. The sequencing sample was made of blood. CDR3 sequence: CSARAGETTYEQYF. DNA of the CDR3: TGCAGCGCCCGAGCGGGAGAGACAACCTACGAGCAGTACTTC.